This T cell receptor (beta chain) was retrieved from a study of cytomegalovirus exposure and HLA in healthy donors. Study-wide results and caveats: Later analysis suggested most CMV-associated TCR beta chains were HLA-restricted. Previous analysis showed most TCR beta V segments were productive about 87% or about 30% of the time. In vitro checks showed that a few CMV-associated chains really do target CMV antigens. Reportedly, fewer N-insertions than the 666-donor mean appeared in an Asian-associated ancestry cluster in a later analysis.

The PCR used 60 Vbeta and 13 Jbeta primers. Using immunoSEQ multiplex PCR, the repertoire was profiled, and TCRdb retains in-frame clones only, with some absent. The data contain 55,000 to 90,000 clones, around 77% of them singletons. Germline-derived CDR1 and CDR2 are MGHRA and YSYEKL. The length of the CDR3 is 15 residues. Trimming shortened V by 4 bases and J by 6 bases, and 17 bases separated the two germline ends. In the case of this clone: The antigen remains unidentified.

The V and J genes are TRBV4-1 and TRBJ2-3; D may be TRBD1 (5 bases). The sequencing sample was made of PBMCs. This TCR was recovered from a man aged 50 to 59 in good health and CMV-seronegative. The CDR3 here is CASSPNLGVEDTQYF. The CDR3 region has the DNA TGCGCCAGCAGCCCCAACTTAGGGGTCGAGGATACGCAGTATTTT.